These T cell receptor beta chains were read from a single sample in a study of T-cell memory formation after mild COVID-19. TCRdb fed the 5' RACE reads into MiXCR, producing one record per CDR3 protein. The sample consists of about 180,000 distinct CDR3 sequences, less than 20% of them appearing once. Input material: PBMCs or a T cell subset sorted from them (not recorded which). The receptor set was obtained from a man aged 18 to 29 who had mild COVID-19 (a few samples of this study predate the infection). Cell type and time point are not known. The CDR3 runs from the conserved cysteine through the conserved F or W. A D gene is named only where the DNA matches it firmly. Clone size is given for some rows only: seen once, a few or many times, or a class if the clone is expanded.

clone_size,d_call,j_call,v_call,cdr3_nt,cdr3_aa
-,-,TRBJ1-5,TRBV6-1,TGTGCCAGCAGTGGAGGGTTTAGTGATCAGCCCCAGCATTTT,CASSGGFSDQPQHF
few,TRBD1,TRBJ1-6,TRBV27,TGTGCCAGCAGCACACAGGGGGCCGACTCACCCCTCCACTTT,CASSTQGADSPLHF
-,TRBD1,TRBJ1-1,TRBV7-2,TGTGCCAGCAGCCTAAGACAGGGACTCGTGACTGAAGCTTTCTTT,CASSLRQGLVTEAFF
once,-,TRBJ2-2,TRBV4-3,TGCGCCAGCAGCCGGGACTCCCCGAACACCGGGGAGCTGTTTTTT,CASSRDSPNTGELFF
few,-,TRBJ2-2,TRBV4-3,TGCGCCAGCAGCCAAGATTCCGCCCGGACAGATTTCACCGGGGAGCTGTTTTTT,CASSQDSARTDFTGELFF
few,-,TRBJ1-5,TRBV6-2/TRBV6-3,TGTGCCAGCAGTCTTCAAGGTGAGGGCAATCAGCCCCAGCATTTT,CASSLQGEGNQPQHF
few,-,TRBJ1-2,TRBV20-1,TGCAGTGCTAGAGCCAACCTAGGGGACTATGGCTACACCTTC,CSARANLGDYGYTF
-,-,TRBJ1-2,TRBV7-9,TGTGCCAGCAGTATCGGACAGGGCTACACCTTC,CASSIGQGYTF
few,TRBD1,TRBJ1-2,TRBV7-8,TGTGCCAGCAGCTTAGACAGACAGGGGGCCTACTACACCTTC,CASSLDRQGAYYTF
-,-,TRBJ1-5,TRBV20-1,TGCAGTGCTAGACCCCCGACGGGCAATCAGCCCCAGCATTTT,CSARPPTGNQPQHF
few,-,TRBJ1-5,TRBV2,TGTGCCAGCCGTACCTACAGGAATCAGCCCCAGCATTTT,CASRTYRNQPQHF
-,-,TRBJ1-6,TRBV20-1,TGCAGTGCAACTACGGCGAGACAGGATTATAATTCACCCCTCCACTTT,CSATTARQDYNSPLHF
-,-,TRBJ1-1,TRBV5-5,TGTGCCAGCAGCTTGACTACCAGCGGGGTGACTGAAGCTTTCTTT,CASSLTTSGVTEAFF
few,-,TRBJ2-1,TRBV7-9,TGTGCCAGCAGCCCTCCTGAGGCGAATGAGCAGTTCTTC,CASSPPEANEQFF
-,-,TRBJ2-4,TRBV20-1,TGCAGTGCCTACACGGACATTCAGTACTTC,CSAYTDIQYF
-,-,TRBJ2-2,TRBV20-1,TGCAGTGCCGGCCCGGGACTGGCAAACACCGGGGAGCTGTTTTTT,CSAGPGLANTGELFF
-,-,TRBJ2-5,TRBV12-3/TRBV12-4,TGTGCCAGCAGTTTGATGGGGACCCAGTACTTC,CASSLMGTQYF
-,TRBD2,TRBJ2-1,TRBV2,TGTGCCAGCAGTTGGACTAGCGGGGGGGCCGGTTACAATGAGCAGTTCTTC,CASSWTSGGAGYNEQFF
-,-,TRBJ2-7,TRBV20-1,TGCAGTGCTACCAGGGGGGGGTCCTACGAGCAGTACTTC,CSATRGGSYEQYF
few,-,TRBJ2-5,TRBV4-2,TGTGCCAGCAGCCCCTCGATGGGGTCTACAGAGACCCAGTACTTC,CASSPSMGSTETQYF
few,TRBD1,TRBJ2-1,TRBV27,TGTGCCAGCAGTTTATTTTCCTCCGGGACAGCGTTCAGTGAGCAGTTCTTC,CASSLFSSGTAFSEQFF
-,-,TRBJ2-1,TRBV7-3,TGTGCCAGCAGCCAGACTGGAAATGAGCAGTTCTTC,CASSQTGNEQFF
few,-,TRBJ1-5,TRBV20-1,TGCAGTGCTAGGGGGGAATCCAATCAGCCCCAGCATTTT,CSARGESNQPQHF
many,-,TRBJ2-5,TRBV5-1,TGCGCCAGCAGTGCCGAGACCCAGTACTTC,CASSAETQYF
few,-,TRBJ1-4,TRBV28,TGTGCCAGCAGTACGGGGGTTGAAAAACTGTTTTTT,CASSTGVEKLFF
-,-,TRBJ2-1,TRBV20-1,TGCAGTGCTCGCGCGGATACTGAGCAGTTCTTC,CSARADTEQFF
few,-,TRBJ2-3,TRBV5-1,TGCGCCAGCAGCTTATCCCTAGATACAACAGATACGCAGTATTTT,CASSLSLDTTDTQYF
-,-,TRBJ2-3,TRBV11-3,TGTGCCAGCAGCCCCAATAAGGGGGGTTTCACAGATACGCAGTATTTT,CASSPNKGGFTDTQYF
few,TRBD1,TRBJ2-5,TRBV5-1,TGCGCCAGCAGCCGGGGACAGTCTGGGGAGACCCAGTACTTC,CASSRGQSGETQYF
few,-,TRBJ1-1,TRBV4-3,TGCGCCAGCAGGCGGAACAGTGAAGCTTTCTTT,CASRRNSEAFF
few,TRBD1,TRBJ1-5,TRBV6-1,TGTGCCAGCACCTGGAGGACAGGGTTGGGTCAGCCCCAGCATTTT,CASTWRTGLGQPQHF
-,TRBD1,TRBJ1-4,TRBV7-9,TGTGCCAGCAGCGCCGGACAGGGGAATAATGAAAAACTGTTTTTT,CASSAGQGNNEKLFF
few,TRBD2,TRBJ2-5,TRBV10-3,TGTGCCATCAGAAGCAGCGGGGGGGATCAAGAGACCCAGTACTTC,CAIRSSGGDQETQYF
few,-,TRBJ1-5,TRBV12-3/TRBV12-4,TGTGCCAGCAGTTGGCCGGATCAGCCCCAGCATTTT,CASSWPDQPQHF
once,TRBD1,TRBJ1-6,TRBV3-1,TGTGCCAGCAGCTCACGGGGACAGGGGGCCCAATCACCCCTCCACTTT,CASSSRGQGAQSPLHF
few,-,TRBJ2-2,TRBV4-3,TGCGCCAGCAGCCAAGCCGGGGAGCTGTTTTTT,CASSQAGELFF
-,-,TRBJ2-7,TRBV6-1,TGTGCCAGCAGTCGGGGTATGGGAACCTACGAGCAGTACTTC,CASSRGMGTYEQYF
few,-,TRBJ1-1,TRBV5-1,TGCGCCAGCAGCTTGGGTTCCGGGACGAACACTGAAGCTTTCTTT,CASSLGSGTNTEAFF